A single sample is the source of the 23 T cell receptor beta chains below, sequenced in a study of blood T cells in healthy people across ages. A J-beta primer mix and a sample-barcoded 5' primer were used in a second PCR of about 7 to 12 cycles. TCRdb analysed the 5' RACE reads with MiXCR anew, one entry per CDR3 protein. The data show around 1,700,000 distinct CDR3 sequences, approximately 28% seen once. Sequenced: blood. The receptors were sampled from a woman aged 25 to 45 in good health.

This clonotype occurred a few times. V is TRBV12-3 or TRBV12-4 and J is TRBJ2-1, with 8 bases lining up with TRBD2. The V gene end was trimmed by 7 bases and the J gene end by 9 bases; junction bases not matched to a gene: 8. The CDR3 sequence is 13 residues long. The CDR3 nucleotides are TGTGCCAGCAACCAACGGGGGGGCGGTGAGCAGTTCTTC. It translates to CASNQRGGGEQFF.

This clonotype was seen only a few times. This chain uses TRBV5-1 with TRBJ1-2; 9 nucleotides agree with TRBD1. Germline CDR1 reads SGHRS; CDR2 reads YFSETQ. This CDR3 is built from 17 residues. The V gene end was trimmed by 4 bases and the J gene end by 1 base; junction bases not matched to a gene: 11. The CDR3 DNA reads as TGCGCCAGCAGCACGGGACAGGGAGGCCGGGGTAACTATGGCTACACCTTC. Its protein product is CASSTGQGGRGNYGYTF.

This clonotype was seen a handful of times. The J gene is TRBJ2-4, the V gene TRBV24-1, with D unresolved. V was trimmed by 5 bases and J by 5 bases, leaving 9 bases between them. Germline V gene sequence: CDR1 KGHDR, CDR2 SFDVKD. The CDR3 length is 13 residues. The CDR3 protein is CATSGGWENIQYF. The CDR3 nucleotides are TGTGCCACCAGTGGGGGTTGGGAAAACATTCAGTACTTC.

This clonotype has a count of ten or more. The CDR3 is CATSKDNRGSGANVLTF. Written as DNA, the CDR3 is TGTGCCACCAGCAAGGACAACCGAGGCTCTGGGGCCAACGTCCTGACTTTC. V is TRBV15 and J is TRBJ2-6, with D possibly matching TRBD1 (5 bases). The CDR3 length is 17 residues. V was clipped by 4 bases and J by 0 bases, with 13 bases between them. Germline CDR1 and CDR2: LNHNV and YYDKDF (reference sequence).

This clonotype showed up many times. The chain links TRBV10-1 to TRBJ2-4; D is uncertain. Germline CDR1 WNHNN, CDR2 SYGVQD (reference sequence). This CDR3 comprises 12 residues. The V end was cut by 8 bases, the J end by 3 bases, with 8 bases between. For the CDR3, the DNA is TGCGCCAGCCGGAGCTTCAAAAACATTCAGTACTTC. It codes for CASRSFKNIQYF.

This clonotype was found a few times. This chain connects TRBV6-6 to TRBJ1-3; D might be TRBD1 (6 bases). Between the trimmed V and J ends, which lost 5 bases and 0 bases, there was a span of 14 bases. The V gene's germline CDR1 is MNHNY and CDR2 SVGAGI (reference sequence). The CDR3 is made up of 16 amino acids. The chain's CDR3 is CASSRPGDSSGNTIYF. Written as DNA, the CDR3 is TGTGCCAGCAGTAGACCAGGGGATTCCTCTGGAAACACCATATATTTT.

This clonotype showed up many times. The gene calls are TRBV29-1 and TRBJ2-7, with TRBD1 matching over 7 bases. V lost 7 bases and J lost 6; bases outside the gene matches: 9. The germline V gene encodes CDR1 SQVTM and CDR2 ANQGSEA. The CDR3 length is 12 residues. The CDR3 nucleotides read TGCAGCGCCGCGACAGGGACGGGCGAGCAGTACTTC. As protein: CSAATGTGEQYF.

V gene TRBV5-1 combines with J gene TRBJ2-2; D ambiguous. Trimming shortened V by 2 bases and J by 3 bases, and 8 bases separated the two germline ends. This CDR3 contains 14 residues. Looked up from germline, CDR1 is SGHRS and CDR2 is YFSETQ. CDR3: CASSLLVDTGELFF. The CDR3 DNA sequence: TGCGCCAGCAGCTTACTGGTGGACACCGGGGAGCTGTTTTTT.

CDR3 residues: CASREMGGRPSSYEQYF. The CDR3 DNA is TGTGCCAGCAGGGAGATGGGGGGGAGGCCCAGCTCCTACGAGCAGTACTTC. The rearrangement links TRBV6-1 to TRBJ2-7; 7 nucleotides match TRBD2. The CDR3 length is 17 residues. Losses at the gene ends were 6 bases for V and 0 bases for J; bases not matched to a gene: 14. The germline V gene encodes CDR1 MNHNS and CDR2 SASEGT.

This clonotype turned up a few times. A read error may produce the germline difference seen at one junction end. The V call is TRBV29-1, the J call TRBJ2-1; TRBD2 agrees at 7 bases. The CDR3 is 17 amino acids. Germline V gene sequence: CDR1 SQVTM, CDR2 ANQGSEA. This CDR3 reads CSGLPGGSGEGYNGQFF. For the CDR3, the DNA is TGCAGCGGCCTCCCGGGGGGTTCGGGAGAGGGCTACAATGGGCAGTTCTTC.

This clonotype was counted at least ten times. The gene calls are TRBV12-3 or TRBV12-4 and TRBJ1-5; D not certain. The CDR3 sequence is 12 residues long. V lost 3 bases, J lost 11 bases, and 11 bases lay in between. CDR3 amino acids: CASSFSVSSQHF. The CDR3 DNA sequence: TGTGCCAGCAGTTTTAGCGTTAGTTCCCAGCATTTT.

This clonotype has more than one count but fewer than ten. This chain connects TRBV14 to TRBJ1-2, with no clear D. Germline assignment: CDR1 SGHDN and CDR2 FVKESK. Trimming stripped 1 base from V and 8 bases from J, with 14 bases between. The CDR3 spans 14 residues. This chain's CDR3 is CASSQVRQVWGYTF. The CDR3, as DNA: TGTGCCAGCAGCCAAGTCCGGCAGGTGTGGGGCTACACCTTC.

This clonotype was detected ten times or more. The chain links TRBV6-1 to TRBJ2-7, with TRBD1 matching 11 bases. The CDR3 covers 13 residues. The junction had 8 bases not matched to a gene; V was cut back by 10 bases and J by 6 bases. Germline lookup yields CDR1 MNHNS and CDR2 SASEGT. CDR3 loop: CAINEGQGGEQYF. The CDR3 nucleotides are TGTGCCATCAATGAGGGACAGGGGGGCGAGCAGTACTTC.

This clonotype was counted many times. This chain links TRBV24-1 with TRBJ2-4; TRBD1 aligns across 8 bases. This CDR3 is 19 amino acids long. Germline values: CDR1 KGHDR, CDR2 SFDVKD. J gave up 5 bases and V 0 bases, and 14 bases lay outside the gene matches. CDR3 DNA: TGTGCCACCAGTGATTTGAGGACAGGGATTGGCAGCAGGGAAAACATTCAGTACTTC. Translated: CATSDLRTGIGSRENIQYF.

This rearrangement joins TRBV7-2 to TRBJ1-6, with D hard to call. This CDR3 region has 13 residues. Germline values: CDR1 SGHTA, CDR2 FQGNSA. The V gene lost 5 bases and the J gene lost 10 bases, with 12 bases spanning the gap. CDR3 sequence reads: CASSQNQVSPLHF. CDR3 nucleotides: TGTGCCAGCAGCCAAAACCAGGTATCACCCCTCCACTTT. Using reference TRBV7-2 and TRBJ1-6 for the parts outside the CDR3, the full variable domain is GAGVSQSPSNKVTEKGKDVELRCDPISGHTALYWYRQSLGQGLEFLIYFQGNSAPDKSGLPSDRFSAERTGGSVSTLTIQRTQQEDSAVYLCASSQNQVSPLHFGNGTRLTVT.

This chain joins TRBV20-1 and TRBJ2-1; 14 nucleotides line up with TRBD2. Looked up from germline, CDR1 is DFQATT and CDR2 is SNEGSKA (reference sequence). V was pared by 3 bases and J by 5 bases, with 3 bases of the junction left unmatched. The CDR3 is 15 residues long. Here the CDR3 reads CSASPTSGGDNEQFF. For the CDR3, the DNA is TGCAGTGCTAGCCCGACTAGCGGGGGGGACAATGAGCAGTTCTTC.

As for this clonotype: A read error may produce the germline difference seen at one junction end. This chain links TRBV7-3 with TRBJ1-2; no definite D call. The germline CDR1 and CDR2 sequences are SGHTA and FQGTGA. The CDR3 sequence is 14 residues long. The CDR3 is CASSSAPQNYGCTF. CDR3 DNA: TGTGCCAGCAGCTCGGCCCCACAGAACTATGGCTGCACCTTC. Combining the CDR3 with reference TRBV7-3 and TRBJ1-2 gives the whole variable domain GAGVSQTPSNKVTEKGKYVELRCDPISGHTALYWYRQSLGQGPEFLIYFQGTGAADDSGLPNDRFFAVRPEGSVSTLKIQRTERGDSAVYLCASSSAPQNYGCTFGSGTRLTVV.

This rearrangement joins TRBV5-1 to TRBJ1-1; D gene unclear. V was cut by 5 bases and J by 1 base, with 9 bases left in between. Germline V CDR1 and CDR2: SGHRS, YFSETQ. This CDR3 has 13 residues. CDR3 nucleotide sequence: TGCGCCAGCAGAGACGTGGCGAACACTGAAGCTTTCTTT. Translating it yields CASRDVANTEAFF.

This clonotype was observed a few times. V gene TRBV4-3 combines with J gene TRBJ1-1, with unresolved D. The CDR3 contains 13 residues. Looked up from germline, CDR1 is LGHNA and CDR2 is YSLEER. The V end lost 3 bases, the J end lost 1 base, and 6 bases lay between the germline ends. The CDR3 coding sequence is TGCGCCAGCAGCCACGGGGAGAACACTGAAGCTTTCTTT. Translation: CASSHGENTEAFF.

In regard to this clonotype: The junction differs from germline at one of its ends, possibly a read error. The chain carries TRBV20-1 and TRBJ2-3, with 10 bases fitting TRBD2. CDR1 is DFQATT, CDR2 SNEGSKA, per germline (reference sequence). The length of the CDR3 is 14 residues. CDR3 sequence (DNA): TGCAGTGCAGCAGCGGGGGGGCCGCAAGATACACAGTATTTT. This sequence encodes CSAAAGGPQDTQYF.

This chain uses TRBV7-3 with TRBJ2-7; 9 positions agree with TRBD2. Trimming cost V 5 bases and J 0 bases; bases outside gene matches: 8. The CDR3 sequence is 16 residues long. Germline V gene lookup returns CDR1 SGHTA and CDR2 FQGTGA. The CDR3 nucleotides read TGTGCCAGCAGCACCCCTCTAGCGGGGAGCTCCTACGAGCAGTACTTC. This encodes CASSTPLAGSSYEQYF.

This clonotype was counted many times. This chain links TRBV20-1 with TRBJ2-7, with TRBD2 matching over 7 bases. This CDR3 is built from 14 residues. The V gene end was trimmed by 5 bases and the J gene end by 2 bases; junction bases not matched to a gene: 9. The germline gives CDR1 DFQATT, CDR2 SNEGSKA (reference sequence). The DNA for the CDR3 is TGCAGTGCTTACGCATCGGGGGGAACCTACGAGCAGTACTTC. Amino acids: CSAYASGGTYEQYF.

The V gene is TRBV24-1, the J gene TRBJ2-2, with D maybe TRBD1 (6 bases). The CDR3 runs to 14 residues. Deletions cut 4 bases from V and 8 bases from J, with 13 bases between. Germline-derived CDR1 and CDR2 are KGHDR and SFDVKD. The CDR3 region is CATSDPTGLGELFF. The CDR3 nucleotides read TGTGCCACCAGTGACCCGACAGGTCTTGGGGAGCTGTTTTTT.